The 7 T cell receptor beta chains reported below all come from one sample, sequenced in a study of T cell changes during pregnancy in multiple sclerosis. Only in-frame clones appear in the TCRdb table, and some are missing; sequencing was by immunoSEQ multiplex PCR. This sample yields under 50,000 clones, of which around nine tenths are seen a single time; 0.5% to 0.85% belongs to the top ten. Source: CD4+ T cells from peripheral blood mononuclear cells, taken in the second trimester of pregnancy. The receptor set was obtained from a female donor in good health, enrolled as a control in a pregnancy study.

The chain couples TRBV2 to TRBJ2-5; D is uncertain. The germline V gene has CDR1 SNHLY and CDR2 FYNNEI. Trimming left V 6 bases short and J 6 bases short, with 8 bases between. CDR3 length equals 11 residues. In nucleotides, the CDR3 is TGTGCCAGCAGGAATGAGAAGACCCAGTACTTC. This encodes CASRNEKTQYF.

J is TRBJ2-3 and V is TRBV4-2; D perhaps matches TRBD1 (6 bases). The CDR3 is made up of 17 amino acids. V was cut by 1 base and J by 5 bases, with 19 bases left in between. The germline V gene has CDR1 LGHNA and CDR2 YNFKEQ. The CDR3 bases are TGTGCCAGCAGCCAAGGGGACCTACAGGGTGAGGGAGATACGCAGTATTTT. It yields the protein CASSQGDLQGEGDTQYF.

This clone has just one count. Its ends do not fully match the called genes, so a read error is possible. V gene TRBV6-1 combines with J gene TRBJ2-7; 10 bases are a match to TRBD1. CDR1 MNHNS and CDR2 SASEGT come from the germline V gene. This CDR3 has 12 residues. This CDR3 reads CASTAGTGERRF. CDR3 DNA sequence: TGTGCCAGCACCGCAGGGACAGGGGAAAGGCGGTTC.

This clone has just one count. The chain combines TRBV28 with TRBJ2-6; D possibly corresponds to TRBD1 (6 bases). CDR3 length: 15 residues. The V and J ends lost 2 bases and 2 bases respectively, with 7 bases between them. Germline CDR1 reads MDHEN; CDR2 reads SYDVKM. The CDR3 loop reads CASSLEGAGANVLTF. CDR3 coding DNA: TGTGCCAGCAGTTTAGAGGGGGCTGGGGCCAACGTCCTGACTTTC.

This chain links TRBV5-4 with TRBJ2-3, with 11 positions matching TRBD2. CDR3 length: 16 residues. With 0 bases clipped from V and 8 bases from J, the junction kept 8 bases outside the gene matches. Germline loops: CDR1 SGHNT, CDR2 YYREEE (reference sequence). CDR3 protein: CASSLGLAGGSGTQYF. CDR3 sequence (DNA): TGTGCCAGCAGCTTGGGTCTAGCGGGGGGTTCGGGTACGCAGTATTTT.

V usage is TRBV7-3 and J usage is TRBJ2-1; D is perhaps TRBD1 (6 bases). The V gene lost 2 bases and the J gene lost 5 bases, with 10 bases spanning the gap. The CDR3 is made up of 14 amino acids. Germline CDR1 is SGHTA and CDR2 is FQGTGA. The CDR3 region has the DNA TGTGCCAGCAGCTTAGGACAGACCAACAATGAGCAGTTCTTC. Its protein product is CASSLGQTNNEQFF.

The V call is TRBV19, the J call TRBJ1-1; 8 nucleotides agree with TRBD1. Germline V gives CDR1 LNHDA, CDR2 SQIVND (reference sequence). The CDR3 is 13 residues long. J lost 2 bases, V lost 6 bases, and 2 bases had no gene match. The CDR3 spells CASRGQANTEAFF. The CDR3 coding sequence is TGTGCCAGTAGGGGACAGGCAAACACTGAAGCTTTCTTT.